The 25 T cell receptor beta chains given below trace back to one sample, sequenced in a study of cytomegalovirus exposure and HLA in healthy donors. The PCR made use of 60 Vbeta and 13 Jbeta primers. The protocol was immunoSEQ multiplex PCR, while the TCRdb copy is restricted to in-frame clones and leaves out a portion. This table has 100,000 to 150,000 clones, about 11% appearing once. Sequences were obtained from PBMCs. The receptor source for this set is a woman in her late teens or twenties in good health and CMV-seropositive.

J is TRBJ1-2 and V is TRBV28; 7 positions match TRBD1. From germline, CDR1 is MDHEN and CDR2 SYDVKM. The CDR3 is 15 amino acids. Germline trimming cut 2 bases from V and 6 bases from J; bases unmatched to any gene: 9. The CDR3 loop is CASSLEGDSGNGYTF. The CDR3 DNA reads TGTGCCAGCAGTTTAGAGGGGGACAGTGGGAATGGCTACACCTTC.

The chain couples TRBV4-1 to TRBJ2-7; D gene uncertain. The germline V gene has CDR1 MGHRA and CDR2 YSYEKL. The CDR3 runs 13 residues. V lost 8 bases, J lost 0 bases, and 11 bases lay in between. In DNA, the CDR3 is TGCGCCAGCGCCGGAGCCGGCTCCTACGAGCAGTACTTC. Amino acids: CASAGAGSYEQYF.

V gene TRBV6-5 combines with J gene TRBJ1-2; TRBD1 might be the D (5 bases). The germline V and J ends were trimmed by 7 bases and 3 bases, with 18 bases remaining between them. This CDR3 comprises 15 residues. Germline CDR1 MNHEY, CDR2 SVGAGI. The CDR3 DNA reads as TGTGCCAGCACCCCAAGCGGGGGACGCGACTATGGCTACACCTTC. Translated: CASTPSGGRDYGYTF.

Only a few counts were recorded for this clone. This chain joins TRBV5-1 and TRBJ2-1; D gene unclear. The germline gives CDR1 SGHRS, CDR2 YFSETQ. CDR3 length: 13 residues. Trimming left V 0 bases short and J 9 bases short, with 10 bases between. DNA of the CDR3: TGCGCCAGCAGCTTGGAATGGTCCGGTGAGCAGTTCTTC. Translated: CASSLEWSGEQFF. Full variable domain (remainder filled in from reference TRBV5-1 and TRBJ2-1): KAGVTQTPRYLIKTRGQQVTLSCSPISGHRSVSWYQQTPGQGLQFLFEYFSETQRNKGNFPGRFSGRQFSNSRSEMNVSTLELGDSALYLCASSLEWSGEQFFGPGTRLTVL.

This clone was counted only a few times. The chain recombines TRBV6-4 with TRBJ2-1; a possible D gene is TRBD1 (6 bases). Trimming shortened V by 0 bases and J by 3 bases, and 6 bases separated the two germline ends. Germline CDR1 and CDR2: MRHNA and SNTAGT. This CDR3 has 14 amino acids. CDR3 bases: TGTGCCAGCAGTGACTCAGGGGGCTACAATGAGCAGTTCTTC. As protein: CASSDSGGYNEQFF.

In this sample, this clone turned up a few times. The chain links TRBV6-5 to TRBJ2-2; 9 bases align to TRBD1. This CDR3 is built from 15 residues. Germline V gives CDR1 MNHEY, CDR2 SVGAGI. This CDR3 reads CATKWDRVVAGELFF. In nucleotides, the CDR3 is TGTGCTACCAAATGGGACAGGGTGGTCGCCGGGGAGCTGTTTTTT.

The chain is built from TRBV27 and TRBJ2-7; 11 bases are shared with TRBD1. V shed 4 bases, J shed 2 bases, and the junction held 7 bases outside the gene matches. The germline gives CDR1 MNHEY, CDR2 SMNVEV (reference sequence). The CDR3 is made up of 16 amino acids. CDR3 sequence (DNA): TGTGCCAGCAGTTCTCGGACAGGGGGCCGGACCTACGAGCAGTACTTC. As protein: CASSSRTGGRTYEQYF.

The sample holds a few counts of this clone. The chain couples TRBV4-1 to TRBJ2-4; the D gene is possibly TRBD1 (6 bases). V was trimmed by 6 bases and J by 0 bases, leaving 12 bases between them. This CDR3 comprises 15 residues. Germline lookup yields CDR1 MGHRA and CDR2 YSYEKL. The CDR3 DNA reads TGCGCCAGCAGGCCCGGACAGCTAGCCAAAAACATTCAGTACTTC. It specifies CASRPGQLAKNIQYF.

CDR3 loop: CASRRSPIGIGEETQYF. The DNA for the CDR3 is TGTGCCAGCAGGCGATCTCCGATTGGTATAGGGGAAGAGACCCAGTACTTC. This chain connects TRBV7-2 to TRBJ2-5; perhaps TRBD1 as D (5 bases). The germline V gene encodes CDR1 SGHTA and CDR2 FQGNSA. V lost 6 bases, J lost 3 bases, and 23 bases lay in between. The CDR3 consists of 17 residues.

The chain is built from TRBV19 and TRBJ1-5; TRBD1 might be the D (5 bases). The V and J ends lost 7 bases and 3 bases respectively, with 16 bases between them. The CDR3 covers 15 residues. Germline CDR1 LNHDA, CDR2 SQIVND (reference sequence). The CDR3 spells CASKSSPRANQPQHF. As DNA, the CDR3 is TGTGCCAGTAAATCGTCCCCCAGGGCCAATCAGCCCCAGCATTTT. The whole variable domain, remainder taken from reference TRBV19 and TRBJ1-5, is DGGITQSPKYLFRKEGQNVTLSCEQNLNHDAMYWYRQDPGQGLRLIYYSQIVNDFQKGDIAEGYSVSREKKESFPLTVTSAQKNPTAFYLCASKSSPRANQPQHFGDGTRLSIL.

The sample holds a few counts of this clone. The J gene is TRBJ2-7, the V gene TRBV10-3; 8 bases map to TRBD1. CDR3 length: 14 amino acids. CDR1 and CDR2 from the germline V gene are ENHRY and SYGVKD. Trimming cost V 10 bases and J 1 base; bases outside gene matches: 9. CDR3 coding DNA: TGTGCCACCCTAGGACAGGGTAGGTCCTACGAGCAGTACTTC. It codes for CATLGQGRSYEQYF.

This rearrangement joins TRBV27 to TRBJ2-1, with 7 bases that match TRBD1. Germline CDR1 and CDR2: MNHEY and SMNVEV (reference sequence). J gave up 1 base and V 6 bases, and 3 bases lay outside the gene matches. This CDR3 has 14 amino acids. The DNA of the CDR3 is TGTGCCAGCAGCCTACAGGGGTCCTACAATGAGCAGTTCTTC. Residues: CASSLQGSYNEQFF.

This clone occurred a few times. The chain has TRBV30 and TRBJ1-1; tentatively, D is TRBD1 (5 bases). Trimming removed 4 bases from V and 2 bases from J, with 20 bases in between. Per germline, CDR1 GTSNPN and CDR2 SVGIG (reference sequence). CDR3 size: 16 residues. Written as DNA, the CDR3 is TGTGCCTGGACAGGGATCGGTGGTGCCCCCAACACTGAAGCTTTCTTT. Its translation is CAWTGIGGAPNTEAFF.

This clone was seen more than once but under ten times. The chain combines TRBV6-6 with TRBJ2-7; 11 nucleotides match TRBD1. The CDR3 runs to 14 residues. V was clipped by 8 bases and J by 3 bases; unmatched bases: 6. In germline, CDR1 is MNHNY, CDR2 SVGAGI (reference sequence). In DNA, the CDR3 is TGTGCCAGCGCCGGGACAGGGGGACACTACGAGCAGTACTTC. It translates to CASAGTGGHYEQYF.

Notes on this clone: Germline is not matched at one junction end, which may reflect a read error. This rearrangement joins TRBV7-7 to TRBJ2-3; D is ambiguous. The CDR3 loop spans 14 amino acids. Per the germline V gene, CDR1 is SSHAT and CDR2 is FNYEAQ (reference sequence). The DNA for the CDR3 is TGTGCTAGCAGCTCGTCCTCTAGCACAGATACGCAGTATTTT. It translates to CASSSSSSTDTQYF.

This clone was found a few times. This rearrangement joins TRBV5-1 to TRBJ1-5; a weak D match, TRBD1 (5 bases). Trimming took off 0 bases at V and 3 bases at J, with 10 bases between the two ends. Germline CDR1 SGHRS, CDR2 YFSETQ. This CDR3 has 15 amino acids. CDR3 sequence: CASSLGGVDNQPQHF. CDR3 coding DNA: TGCGCCAGCAGCTTGGGGGGGGTCGACAATCAGCCCCAGCATTTT.

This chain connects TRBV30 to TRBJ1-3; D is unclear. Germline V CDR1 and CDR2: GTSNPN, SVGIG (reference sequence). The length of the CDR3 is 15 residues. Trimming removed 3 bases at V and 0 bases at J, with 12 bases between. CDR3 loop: CAWRDKQSSGNTIYF. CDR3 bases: TGTGCCTGGAGGGATAAACAGAGCTCTGGAAACACCATATATTTT.

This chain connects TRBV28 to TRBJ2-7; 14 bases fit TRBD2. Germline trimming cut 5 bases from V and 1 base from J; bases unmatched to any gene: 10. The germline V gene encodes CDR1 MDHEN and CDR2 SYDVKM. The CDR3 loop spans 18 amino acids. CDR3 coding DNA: TGTGCCAGCAGTACCGGGACTAGCGGGGGCCAGACGTCCTACGAGCAGTACTTC. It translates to CASSTGTSGGQTSYEQYF.

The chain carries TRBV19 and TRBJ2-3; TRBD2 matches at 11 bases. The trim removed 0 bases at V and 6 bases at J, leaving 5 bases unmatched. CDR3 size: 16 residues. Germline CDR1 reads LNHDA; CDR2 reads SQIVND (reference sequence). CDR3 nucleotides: TGTGCCAGTAGTATAGAGTTAGCGGGAGGGCCGGATACGCAGTATTTT. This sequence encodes CASSIELAGGPDTQYF.

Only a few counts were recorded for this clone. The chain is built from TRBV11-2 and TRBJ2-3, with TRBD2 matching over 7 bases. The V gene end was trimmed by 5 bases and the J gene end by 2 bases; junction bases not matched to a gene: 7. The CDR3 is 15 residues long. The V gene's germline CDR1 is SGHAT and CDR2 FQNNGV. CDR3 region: CASSLGGTYTDTQYF. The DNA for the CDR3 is TGTGCCAGCAGCCTGGGGGGGACCTACACAGATACGCAGTATTTT.

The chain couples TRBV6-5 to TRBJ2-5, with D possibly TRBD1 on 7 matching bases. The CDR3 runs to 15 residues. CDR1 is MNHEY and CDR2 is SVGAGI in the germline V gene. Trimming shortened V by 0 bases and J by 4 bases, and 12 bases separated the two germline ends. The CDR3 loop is CASSYSGGQRETQYF. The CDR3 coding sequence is TGTGCCAGCAGTTACTCCGGGGGACAGCGAGAGACCCAGTACTTC.

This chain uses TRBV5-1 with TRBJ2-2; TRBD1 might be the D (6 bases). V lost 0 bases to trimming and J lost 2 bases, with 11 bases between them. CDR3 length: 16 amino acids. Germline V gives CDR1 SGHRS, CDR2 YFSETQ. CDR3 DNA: TGCGCCAGCAGCTTGGTGGGCAGGGGTAACACCGGGGAGCTGTTTTTT. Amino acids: CASSLVGRGNTGELFF.

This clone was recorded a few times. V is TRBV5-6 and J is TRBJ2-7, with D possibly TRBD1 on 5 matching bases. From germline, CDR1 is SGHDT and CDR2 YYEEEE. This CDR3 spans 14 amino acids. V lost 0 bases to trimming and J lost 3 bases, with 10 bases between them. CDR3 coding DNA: TGTGCCAGCAGCTTGGGGGGCTCCCTCTACGAGCAGTACTTC. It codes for CASSLGGSLYEQYF.

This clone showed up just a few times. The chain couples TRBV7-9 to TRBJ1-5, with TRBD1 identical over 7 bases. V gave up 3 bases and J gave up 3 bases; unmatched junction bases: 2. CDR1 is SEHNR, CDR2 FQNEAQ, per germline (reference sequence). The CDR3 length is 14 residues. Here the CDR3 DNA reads TGTGCCAGCAGCTTCACAGGGGTCAATCAGCCCCAGCATTTT. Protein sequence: CASSFTGVNQPQHF. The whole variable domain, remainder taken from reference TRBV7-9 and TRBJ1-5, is DTGVSQNPRHKITKRGQNVTFRCDPISEHNRLYWYRQTLGQGPEFLTYFQNEAQLEKSRLLSDRFSAERPKGSFSTLEIQRTEQGDSAMYLCASSFTGVNQPQHFGDGTRLSIL.

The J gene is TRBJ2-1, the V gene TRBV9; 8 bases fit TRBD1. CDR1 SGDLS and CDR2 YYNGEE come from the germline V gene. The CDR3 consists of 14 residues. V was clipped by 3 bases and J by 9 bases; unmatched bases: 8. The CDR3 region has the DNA TGTGCCAGCAGCGAAGCCTACAGGGGGAGTGAGCAGTTCTTC. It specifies CASSEAYRGSEQFF.